Listed here are 9 T cell receptor beta chains from one sample, sequenced in a study of blood T cell repertoires in COVID-19. Measured with immunoSEQ multiplex PCR; TCRdb has only the in-frame clones, and not every one. The table has about 120,000 clones, around 80% seen once; the top ten hold around 2.3%. Sequencing used peripheral blood. The receptor source for this set is a man aged 45-60 years with acute or convalescent COVID-19.

The V call is TRBV2, the J call TRBJ2-5; TRBD1 agrees at 8 bases. The germline CDR1 and CDR2 sequences are SNHLY and FYNNEI. V trimming: 2 bases; J trimming: 5 bases; junction bases outside the gene matches: 1. The CDR3 extends over 13 amino acids. The CDR3 spells CASSENRGETQYF. The CDR3 DNA reads TGTGCCAGCAGTGAAAACAGGGGGGAGACCCAGTACTTC.

CDR3 in amino acids: CASRSTGSEKLFF. The CDR3, as DNA: TGTGCCAGCAGGTCTACAGGGAGTGAAAAACTGTTTTTT. This sequence joins TRBV5-8 and TRBJ1-4, with D tentatively TRBD1 (6 bases). Germline CDR1 is SGHTS and CDR2 is YDEGEE. This CDR3 comprises 13 residues. The germline V and J ends were trimmed by 5 bases and 7 bases, with 12 bases remaining between them.

The genes are TRBV28 and TRBJ1-5; D not resolved. Trimming removed 1 base at V and 5 bases at J, with 18 bases between. Germline V CDR1 and CDR2: MDHEN, SYDVKM. The CDR3 is 17 residues long. CDR3 bases: TGTGCCAGCAGTTTATACCGAAGAACCCCCGAGTATCAGCCCCAGCATTTT. This sequence encodes CASSLYRRTPEYQPQHF.

This clone occurred once. This chain uses TRBV6-6 with TRBJ2-7; 9 bases fit TRBD1. The germline CDR1 and CDR2 sequences are MNHNY and SVGAGI (reference sequence). The CDR3 is made up of 13 amino acids. V lost 7 bases, J lost 5 bases, and 6 bases stayed unmatched. The CDR3 bases are TGTGCCAGCACGGGACAGGGTTCCCACGAGCAGTACTTC. Its translation is CASTGQGSHEQYF.

V gene TRBV7-9 combines with J gene TRBJ2-1, with 14 nucleotides matching TRBD2. V trimming: 5 bases; J trimming: 7 bases; junction bases outside the gene matches: 10. The CDR3 consists of 17 residues. Germline V gene data show CDR1 as SEHNR and CDR2 as FQNEAQ (reference sequence). The CDR3 nucleotides are TGTGCCAGCAGCCGCCCGGGACTAGCGGGGGCCCGGAATGAGCAGTTCTTC. Its protein is CASSRPGLAGARNEQFF.

As for this clone: The same CDR3 also results from other DNA sequences found in this sample. The CDR3 loop is CASSSQGAQETQYF. The CDR3 DNA sequence: TGCGCCAGCAGCTCACAGGGGGCCCAAGAGACCCAGTACTTC. The chain links TRBV5-1 to TRBJ2-5; the match to TRBD1 covers 9 bases. The CDR3 totals 14 residues. In germline, CDR1 is SGHRS, CDR2 YFSETQ. J lost 1 base, V lost 3 bases, and 1 base had no gene match.

The V and J genes are TRBV5-1 and TRBJ1-1; D gene unclear. CDR3 length equals 13 residues. Germline V gene lookup returns CDR1 SGHRS and CDR2 YFSETQ. V dropped 3 bases and J dropped 0 bases, with 6 bases sitting between them. In nucleotides, the CDR3 is TGCGCCAGCAGCTCCGGAGTGAACACTGAAGCTTTCTTT. Its translation: CASSSGVNTEAFF.

V is TRBV2 and J is TRBJ2-1, with 9 bases lining up with TRBD2. V lost 5 bases to trimming and J lost 7 bases; unmatched junction nucleotides: 6. This CDR3 region has 14 residues. Germline V gene sequence: CDR1 SNHLY, CDR2 FYNNEI. CDR3 protein: CASSRSGGWNEQFF. The CDR3 DNA reads as TGTGCCAGCAGTCGGAGCGGGGGGTGGAATGAGCAGTTCTTC.

The gene calls are TRBV19 and TRBJ1-5; D remains ambiguous. CDR3 length: 14 residues. Deletions cut 3 bases from V and 4 bases from J, with 10 bases between. Germline V gene data show CDR1 as LNHDA and CDR2 as SQIVND (reference sequence). The CDR3 bases are TGTGCCAGTAGTATTAATCAGGAAAATCAGCCCCAGCATTTT. It is translated as CASSINQENQPQHF.